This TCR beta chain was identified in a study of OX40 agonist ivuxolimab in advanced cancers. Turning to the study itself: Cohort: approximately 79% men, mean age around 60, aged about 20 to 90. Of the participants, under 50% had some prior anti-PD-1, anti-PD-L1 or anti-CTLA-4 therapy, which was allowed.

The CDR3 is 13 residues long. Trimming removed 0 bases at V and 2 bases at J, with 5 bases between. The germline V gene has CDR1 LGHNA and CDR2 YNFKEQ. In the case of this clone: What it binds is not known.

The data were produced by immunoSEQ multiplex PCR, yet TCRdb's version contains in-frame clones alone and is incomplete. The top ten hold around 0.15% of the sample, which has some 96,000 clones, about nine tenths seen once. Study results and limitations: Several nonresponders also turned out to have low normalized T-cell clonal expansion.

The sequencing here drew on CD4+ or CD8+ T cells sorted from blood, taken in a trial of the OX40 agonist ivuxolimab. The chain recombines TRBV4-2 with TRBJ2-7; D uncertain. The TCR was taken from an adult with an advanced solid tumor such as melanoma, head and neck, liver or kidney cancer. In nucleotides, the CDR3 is TGTGCCAGCAGCCAAGAACTCACCTACGAGCAGTACTTC. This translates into CASSQELTYEQYF.